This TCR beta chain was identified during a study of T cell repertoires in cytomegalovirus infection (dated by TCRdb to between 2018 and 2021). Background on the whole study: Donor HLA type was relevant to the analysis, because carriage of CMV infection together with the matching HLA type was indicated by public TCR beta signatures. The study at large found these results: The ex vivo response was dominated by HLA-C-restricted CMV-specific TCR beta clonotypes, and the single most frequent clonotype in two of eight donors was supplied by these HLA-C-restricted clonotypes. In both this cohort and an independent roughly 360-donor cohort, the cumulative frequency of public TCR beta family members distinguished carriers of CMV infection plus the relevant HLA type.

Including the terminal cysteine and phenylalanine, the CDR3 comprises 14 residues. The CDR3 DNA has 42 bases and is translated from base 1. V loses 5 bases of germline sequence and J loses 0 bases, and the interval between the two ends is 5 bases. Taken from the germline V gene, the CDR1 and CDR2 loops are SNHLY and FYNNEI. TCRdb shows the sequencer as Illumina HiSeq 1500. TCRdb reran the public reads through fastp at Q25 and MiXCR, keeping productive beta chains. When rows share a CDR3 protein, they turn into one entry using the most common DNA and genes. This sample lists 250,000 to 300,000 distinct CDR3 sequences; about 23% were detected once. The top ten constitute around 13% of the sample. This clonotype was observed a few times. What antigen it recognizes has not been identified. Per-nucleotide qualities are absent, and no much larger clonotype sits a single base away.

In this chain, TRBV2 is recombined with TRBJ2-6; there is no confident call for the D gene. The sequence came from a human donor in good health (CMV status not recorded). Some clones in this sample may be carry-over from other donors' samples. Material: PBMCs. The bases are TGTGCCAGCAGTTGGAGCTCTGGGGCCAACGTCCTGACTTTC. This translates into CASSWSSGANVLTF.